The rows below give T cell receptor beta chains drawn from one sample of a study of PD-L1 blockade in urothelial cancer. Clones were read by immunoSEQ multiplex PCR, and TCRdb kept only the in-frame ones, dropping some. In the table there are more than 90,000 clones, 83% of which are singletons. Material: PBMCs, obtained around atezolizumab (anti-PD-L1) treatment. The receptors were sampled from a man aged 70 or older with urothelial cancer. CDR3s include the opening cysteine and the closing phenylalanine or tryptophan. D genes are given only for firm matches. Some rows have no size entry. The others give once, few or many, or a class for an expanded clone.

V	J	size	D	DNA	CDR3
TRBV19	TRBJ2-3	NA	NA	TGTGCCAGTAGTTTACGATTAGGGGGTGGGTCAGATACGCAGTATTTT	CASSLRLGGGSDTQYF
TRBV10-3	TRBJ1-6	few	TRBD1	TGTGCCATCACTTCCCGGACAGGAAATTCACCCCTCCACTTT	CAITSRTGNSPLHF
TRBV4-2	TRBJ1-2	NA	TRBD1	TGTGCCAGCAGCCAAGACCCCCGACAGGGTGGCTACACCTTC	CASSQDPRQGGYTF
TRBV7-9	TRBJ1-1	NA	NA	TGTGCCAGCAGCCACGTAAGGGGGAAAGGGATCACTGAAGCTTTCTTT	CASSHVRGKGITEAFF
TRBV5-1	TRBJ2-1	NA	TRBD2	TGCGCCAGCAGCTTGAGACTAGCGGGAGGGTATGAGCAGTTCTTC	CASSLRLAGGYEQFF
TRBV7-2	TRBJ2-1	NA	NA	TGTGCCAGCAGCCCGTCCCCGGGGGACCGGCATGAGCAGTTCTTC	CASSPSPGDRHEQFF
TRBV7-8	TRBJ1-1	NA	TRBD1	TGTGCCAGCACCCTAACCCGACAGGGTGGTGAAGCTTTCTTT	CASTLTRQGGEAFF
TRBV5-4	TRBJ2-3	NA	TRBD2	TGTGCCAGCAGCCCACGTAGCGGGAGGCGGGATACGCAGTATTTT	CASSPRSGRRDTQYF
TRBV11-2	TRBJ2-1	NA	NA	TGTGCCAGCAGCCCCCAAAATAGTGAGCAGTTCTTC	CASSPQNSEQFF
TRBV10-3	TRBJ2-1	NA	TRBD2	TGTGCCATCAGTGGCGGGACTAGCCAGTTCTTC	CAISGGTSQFF
TRBV6-6	TRBJ1-3	once	NA	TGTGCCAGCTTAGCTCTCGCGGCTGGAAACACCATATATTTT	CASLALAAGNTIYF
TRBV29-1	TRBJ2-2	NA	NA	TGCAGCGTTTCTTTCCGACAGATCGGGGAGCTGTTTTTT	CSVSFRQIGELFF
TRBV5-4	TRBJ1-4	NA	TRBD1	TGTGCCAGCAGCTCGGGACAGGGAGGGAATGAAAAACTGTTTTTT	CASSSGQGGNEKLFF
TRBV7-9	TRBJ1-1	NA	NA	TGTGCCAGCAGGAATACGGGGGGCGACACTGAAGCTTTCTTT	CASRNTGGDTEAFF
TRBV11-2	TRBJ1-3	NA	NA	TGTGCCAGCAGCTTAGAGCCGAGCTCTGGAAACACCATATATTTT	CASSLEPSSGNTIYF
TRBV10-2	TRBJ1-4	NA	TRBD1	TGCGCCAGCAGGGGACAGGGGGCTGAAAAACTGTTTTTT	CASRGQGAEKLFF
TRBV5-5	TRBJ1-6	NA	NA	TGTGCCAGCACCTCCAGGGGTAACCACCTCCACTTT	CASTSRGNHLHF
TRBV10-3	TRBJ1-3	NA	TRBD1	TGTGCCATCAGTGACGGGCAGGGGGAAGGAAACACCATATATTTT	CAISDGQGEGNTIYF
TRBV15	TRBJ1-3	NA	NA	TGTGCCACCAGCGGGGGGACTATACGAAACACCATATATTTT	CATSGGTIRNTIYF
TRBV19	TRBJ1-1	few	NA	TGTGCCAGTAGTCCCCGGGACACTGAAGCTTTCTTT	CASSPRDTEAFF
TRBV10-3	TRBJ1-2	NA	TRBD1	TGTGCCATCAGTGAGACCAACCGAAGTAATGCCGGGACAGGGAAGTATGGCTACACCTTC	CAISETNRSNAGTGKYGYTF
TRBV11-3	TRBJ2-2	once	TRBD1	TGTGCCAGCAGCGACCGACAGGGGTACACCGGGGAGCTGTTTTTT	CASSDRQGYTGELFF
TRBV27	TRBJ2-7	NA	NA	TGTGCCAGCAGTGCAGCCCCAACAGGGCTCCCATACTACGAGCAGTACTTC	CASSAAPTGLPYYEQYF
TRBV5-8	TRBJ2-7	NA	NA	TGTGCCAGCAGCCCCCACTGGGCCTCTCCTACCTACGAGCAGTACTTC	CASSPHWASPTYEQYF
TRBV4-1	TRBJ2-5	NA	TRBD2	TGCGCCAGCAGCCACCGGGGGGGTAACCAAGAGACCCAGTACTTC	CASSHRGGNQETQYF
TRBV6-5	TRBJ1-2	NA	NA	TGTGCCAGCAGTTACGCCGGAACGGAGGGTTATGGCTACACCTTC	CASSYAGTEGYGYTF
TRBV30	TRBJ2-3	NA	NA	TGTGCCTGGTCCTCCCGGCGGGGGACAGGGAGGACTAGCGGACACACAGATACGCAGTATTTT	CAWSSRRGTGRTSGHTDTQYF
TRBV5-6	TRBJ1-2	NA	NA	TGTGCCAGCAGACGCTCGGGGGGTGGCTATGGCTACACCTTC	CASRRSGGGYGYTF
TRBV4-1	TRBJ2-3	NA	TRBD2	TGCGCCAGCAGCCACCTAAGCGGGAGGGCCCGGGTTGGCCGCACAGATACGCAGTATTTT	CASSHLSGRARVGRTDTQYF
TRBV18	TRBJ2-1	NA	NA	TGTGCCAGCTCACCACCGACCACAGCCTACAATGAGCAGTTCTTC	CASSPPTTAYNEQFF
TRBV11-3	TRBJ2-7	NA	NA	TGTGCCAGCAGCTTAGGTCTAGAGGAAGAGCAGTACTTC	CASSLGLEEEQYF
TRBV28	TRBJ2-1	NA	NA	TGTGCCAGCAGTTTCTCCCCCGGGACTGAAAATGAGCAGTTCTTC	CASSFSPGTENEQFF
TRBV5-6	TRBJ2-5	NA	TRBD2	TGTGCCAGCAGCTTGCGACTAGCGGGAAGAGAGACCCAGTACTTC	CASSLRLAGRETQYF
TRBV9	TRBJ2-2	NA	NA	TGTGCCAGCAGCGTCGGGGACACCTGGACCGGGGAGCTGTTTTTT	CASSVGDTWTGELFF
TRBV27	TRBJ1-1	NA	NA	TGTGCCAGCAGTTCCCGGGGCACTGAAGCTTTCTTT	CASSSRGTEAFF
TRBV2	TRBJ1-4	many	NA	TGTGCCAGCAGCCCTACCGGGACACTCAATGAAAAACTGTTTTTT	CASSPTGTLNEKLFF
TRBV5-1	TRBJ2-5	NA	TRBD2	TGCGCCAGCAGCGCCTCACTAGCGGGGGGGAAAGAGACCCAGTACTTC	CASSASLAGGKETQYF
TRBV19	TRBJ2-3	NA	NA	TGTGCCAGTAGCCCCATTGGGGCTAGCACAGATACGCAGTATTTT	CASSPIGASTDTQYF
TRBV5-1	TRBJ2-5	NA	TRBD2	TGCGCCAGCAGCTTTGGCCCCCCGGGGAGGGCCCAAGAGACCCAGTACTTC	CASSFGPPGRAQETQYF
TRBV10-3	TRBJ2-7	NA	TRBD1	TGTGCCATGGCCCCTACAGGGGGTAGGTACGAGCAGTACTTC	CAMAPTGGRYEQYF
TRBV4-1	TRBJ2-7	NA	TRBD1	TGCGCCAGCAGCCCAGGACAGGGGGCCTACGAGCAGTACTTC	CASSPGQGAYEQYF
TRBV5-4	TRBJ2-1	NA	TRBD2	TGTGCCAGCAGCTTGGCAACGGGGGGTACATCGAATGAGCAGTTCTTC	CASSLATGGTSNEQFF
TRBV10-2	TRBJ2-2	NA	TRBD1	TGCGCCAGCAGTACCCGGACAGGGGGAGACACCGGGGAGCTGTTTTTT	CASSTRTGGDTGELFF
TRBV9	TRBJ2-3	NA	TRBD2	TGTGCCAGCAGCGTAGGGGTTAGCGGGGTAAGCACAGATACGCAGTATTTT	CASSVGVSGVSTDTQYF
TRBV11-3	TRBJ1-4	NA	NA	TGTGCCAGCAGCTTAGAGTCGTCCGAAAAACTGTTTTTT	CASSLESSEKLFF
TRBV10-3	TRBJ1-3	NA	TRBD1	TGTGCCACGCACAGGGGGCAAGGAAACACCATATATTTT	CATHRGQGNTIYF
TRBV5-1	TRBJ2-2	NA	NA	TGCGCCAGCAGCTTACAGAACACCGGGGAGCTGTTTTTT	CASSLQNTGELFF
TRBV9	TRBJ2-7	few	NA	TGTGCCAGCAGCTCGAGCTCCTACGAGCAGTACTTC	CASSSSSYEQYF
TRBV5-1	TRBJ2-3	NA	NA	TGCGCCAGCGTGGGGGGGCCTGTCCTCACAGATACGCAGTATTTT	CASVGGPVLTDTQYF
TRBV5-1	TRBJ1-1	NA	TRBD1	TGCGCCAGCAGCTTAACAGGGGGCCGTGGTGTTGGAGCTGAAGCTTTCTTT	CASSLTGGRGVGAEAFF
TRBV5-1	TRBJ2-3	once	TRBD2	TGCGCCAGCAGCTCGGTACTAGCGGGAGCCACAGATACGCAGTATTTT	CASSSVLAGATDTQYF
TRBV19	TRBJ2-7	NA	NA	TGTGCCAGTAGTAAACAGGACGGACACTACGAGCAGTACTTC	CASSKQDGHYEQYF
TRBV7-2	TRBJ1-2	once	TRBD1	TGTGCCAGCGGGACAGGGAGTGCTGGCTACACCTTC	CASGTGSAGYTF
TRBV5-4	TRBJ2-2	NA	TRBD1	TGTGCCAGCAGCCCTATGGACAGGGGGCTGTCCGGGGAGCTGTTTTTT	CASSPMDRGLSGELFF
TRBV21-1	TRBJ1-2	NA	NA	TGTGCCAGCAGCAAAGCCGGGAGAGGGAACTATGGCTACACCTTC	CASSKAGRGNYGYTF
TRBV25-1	TRBJ2-3	NA	TRBD2	TGTGCCAGGGGACTAGCGGGAGTCACAGATACGCAGTATTTT	CARGLAGVTDTQYF
TRBV7-9	TRBJ2-5	NA	TRBD2	TGTGCCAGCAGCTTGGGAAGCGGGAGGGCCCGGGAGACCCAGTACTTC	CASSLGSGRARETQYF
TRBV7-9	TRBJ1-1	once	NA	TGTGCCAGCAGCTTTGGGAGGACTGAAGCTTTCTTT	CASSFGRTEAFF
TRBV19	TRBJ2-5	NA	TRBD2	TGTGCCAGTAGGTCAACTAGCGGGAGAGAGACCCAGTACTTC	CASRSTSGRETQYF